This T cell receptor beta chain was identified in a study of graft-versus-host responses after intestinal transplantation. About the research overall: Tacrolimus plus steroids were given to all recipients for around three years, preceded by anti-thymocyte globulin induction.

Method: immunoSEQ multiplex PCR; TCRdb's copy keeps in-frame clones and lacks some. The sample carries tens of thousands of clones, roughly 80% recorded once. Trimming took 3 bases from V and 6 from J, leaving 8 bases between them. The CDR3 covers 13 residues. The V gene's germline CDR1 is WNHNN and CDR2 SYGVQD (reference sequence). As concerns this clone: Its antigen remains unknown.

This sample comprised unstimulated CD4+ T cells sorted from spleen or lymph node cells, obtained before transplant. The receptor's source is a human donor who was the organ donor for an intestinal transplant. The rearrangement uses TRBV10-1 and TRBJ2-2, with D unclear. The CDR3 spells CASSELSAGELFF. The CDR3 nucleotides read TGCGCCAGCAGTGAATTGTCGGCCGGGGAGCTGTTTTTT.